This TCR beta chain was found in a study of blood T cell repertoires in COVID-19. This clone was observed once. The assay was immunoSEQ multiplex PCR, and TCRdb's table has in-frame clones only and misses some. The sample carries hundreds of thousands of clones, 75% to 90% recorded once. Trimming took 4 bases from V and 5 from J, leaving 20 bases between them. Germline V gene lookup returns CDR1 LNHDA and CDR2 SQIVND (reference sequence). The CDR3 runs to 16 residues. The chain is built from TRBV19 and TRBJ1-1, with a weak D call TRBD1 (5 bases). Sequencing was performed on PBMCs or T cells enriched from blood (not recorded which). This receptor was taken from a woman between 25 and 40 years old with acute COVID-19. The CDR3 loop reads CASSTPGGGRVTEAFF. The CDR3 coding sequence is TGTGCCAGTAGTACCCCGGGGGGGGGAAGGGTGACTGAAGCTTTCTTT. The complete variable domain, with remaining parts taken from reference TRBV19 and TRBJ1-1, reads DGGITQSPKYLFRKEGQNVTLSCEQNLNHDAMYWYRQDPGQGLRLIYYSQIVNDFQKGDIAEGYSVSREKKESFPLTVTSAQKNPTAFYLCASSTPGGGRVTEAFFGQGTRLTVV.